The present T cell receptor beta chain was sequenced within a study of radiation and T cells in renal cell carcinoma. Study overall: Nephrectomy followed 15 Gy stereotactic body radiation by 4 weeks. Overall study results and limits: In blood, top tumor clones expanded by 2 weeks, shrinking by 4. Baseline intratumoral clonotype presence is unknown without pretreatment biopsies.

Data came from immunoSEQ multiplex PCR; TCRdb stores just in-frame clones and leaves some out. Of about 140,000 clones detected, over 80% appear once; the ten largest clones hold 20% to 25%. The time point: baseline pretreatment blood. Treatment here: 15 Gy SBRT to primary tumor, nephrectomy 4 weeks later. The patient's renal cell carcinoma had clear cell pathology. Comment on this clone: Antigen unknown.

This specimen consisted of blood, obtained from a patient whose treatment included radiotherapy and nephrectomy. The receptor was isolated from a woman aged 50 to 60 with renal cell carcinoma.

The CDR3 sequence is CASSLRVAQETQYF. The CDR3 DNA follows: TGTGCCAGCAGTTTGAGAGTAGCCCAAGAGACCCAGTACTTC. The genes are TRBV27 and TRBJ2-5; D is uncertain. Trimming took 3 bases from V and 1 from J, leaving 9 bases between them. The CDR3 length is 14 residues. Germline V gene lookup returns CDR1 MNHEY and CDR2 SMNVEV (reference sequence).